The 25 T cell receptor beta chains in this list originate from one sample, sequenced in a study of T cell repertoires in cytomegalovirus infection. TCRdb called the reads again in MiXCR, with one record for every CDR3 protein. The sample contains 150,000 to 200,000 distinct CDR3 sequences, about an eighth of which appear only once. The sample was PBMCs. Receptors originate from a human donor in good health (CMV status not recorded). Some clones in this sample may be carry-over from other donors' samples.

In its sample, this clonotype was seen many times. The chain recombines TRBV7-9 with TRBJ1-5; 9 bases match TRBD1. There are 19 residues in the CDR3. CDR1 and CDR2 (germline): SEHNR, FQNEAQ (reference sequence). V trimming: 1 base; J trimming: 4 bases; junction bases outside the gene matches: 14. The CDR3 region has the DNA TGTGCCAGCAGCTTAGTGGAAGGCGCTGGACAGGGGAGGAATCAGCCCCAGCATTTT. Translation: CASSLVEGAGQGRNQPQHF.

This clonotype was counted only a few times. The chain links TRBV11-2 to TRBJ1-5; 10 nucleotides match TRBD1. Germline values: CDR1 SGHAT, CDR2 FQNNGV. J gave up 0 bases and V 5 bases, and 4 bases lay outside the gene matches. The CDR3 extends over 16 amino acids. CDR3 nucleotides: TGTGCCAGCAGCCTCCGGACAGGGGGTAGCAATCAGCCCCAGCATTTT. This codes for CASSLRTGGSNQPQHF.

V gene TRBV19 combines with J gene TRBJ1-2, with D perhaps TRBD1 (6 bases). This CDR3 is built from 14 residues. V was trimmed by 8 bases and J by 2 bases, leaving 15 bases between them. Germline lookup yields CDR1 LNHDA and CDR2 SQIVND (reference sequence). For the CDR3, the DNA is TGTGCCAGTGGCGAACAGGGAACGAACTATGGCTACACCTTC. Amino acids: CASGEQGTNYGYTF.

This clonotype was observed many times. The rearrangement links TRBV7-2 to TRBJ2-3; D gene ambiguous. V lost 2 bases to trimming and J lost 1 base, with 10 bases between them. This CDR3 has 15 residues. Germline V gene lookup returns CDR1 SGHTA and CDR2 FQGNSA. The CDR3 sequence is CASSLRVGGTDTQYF. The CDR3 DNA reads TGTGCCAGCAGCTTAAGGGTAGGTGGCACAGATACGCAGTATTTT.

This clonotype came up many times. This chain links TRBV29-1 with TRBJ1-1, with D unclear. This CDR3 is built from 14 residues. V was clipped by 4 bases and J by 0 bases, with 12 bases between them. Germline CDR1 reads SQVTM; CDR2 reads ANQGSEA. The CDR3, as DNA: TGCAGCGTTGGTCCGATGGCCATGAACACTGAAGCTTTCTTT. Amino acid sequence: CSVGPMAMNTEAFF.

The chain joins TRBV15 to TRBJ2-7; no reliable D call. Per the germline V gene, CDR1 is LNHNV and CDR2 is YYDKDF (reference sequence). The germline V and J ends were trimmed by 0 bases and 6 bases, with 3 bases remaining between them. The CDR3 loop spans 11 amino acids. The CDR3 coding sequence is TGTGCCACCAGCAGAGATTCCGAGCAGTACTTC. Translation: CATSRDSEQYF.

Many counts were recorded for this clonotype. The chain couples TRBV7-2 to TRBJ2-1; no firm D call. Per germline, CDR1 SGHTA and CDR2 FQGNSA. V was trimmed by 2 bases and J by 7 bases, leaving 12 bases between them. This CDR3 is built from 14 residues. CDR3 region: CASSLRGYLNEQFF. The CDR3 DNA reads TGTGCCAGCAGCTTAAGAGGCTATCTTAATGAGCAGTTCTTC.

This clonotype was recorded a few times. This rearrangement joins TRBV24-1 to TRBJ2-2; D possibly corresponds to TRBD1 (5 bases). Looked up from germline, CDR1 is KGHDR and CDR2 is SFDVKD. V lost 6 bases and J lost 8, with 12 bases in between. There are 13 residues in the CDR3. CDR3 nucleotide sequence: TGTGCCACCAGTCACCGAAGGGGAGGGGAGCTGTTTTTT. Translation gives CATSHRRGGELFF.

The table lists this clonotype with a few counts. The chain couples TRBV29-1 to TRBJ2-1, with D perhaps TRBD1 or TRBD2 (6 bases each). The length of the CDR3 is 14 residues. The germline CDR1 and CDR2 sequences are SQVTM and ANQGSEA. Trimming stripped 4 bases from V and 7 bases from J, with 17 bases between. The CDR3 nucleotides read TGCAGCGTTGGGGCTAGGAGGGGGTGGAATGAGCAGTTCTTC. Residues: CSVGARRGWNEQFF.

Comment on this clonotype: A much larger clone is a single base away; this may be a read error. The CDR3 loop reads CASSLVWNTEAFF. CDR3 nucleotide sequence: TGTGCCAGCAGTTTGGTCTGGAACACTGAAGCTTTCTTT. This sequence joins TRBV28 and TRBJ1-1; the D is unclear. Germline V lookup: CDR1 MDHEN, CDR2 SYDVKM. Deletions cut 3 bases from V and 1 base from J, with 6 bases between. This CDR3 contains 13 residues.

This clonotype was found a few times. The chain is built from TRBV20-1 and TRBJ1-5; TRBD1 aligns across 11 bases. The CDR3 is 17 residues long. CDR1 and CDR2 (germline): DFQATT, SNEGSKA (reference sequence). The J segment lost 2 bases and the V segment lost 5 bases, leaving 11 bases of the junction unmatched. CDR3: CSAPEADRGQGNQPQHF. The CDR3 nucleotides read TGCAGTGCTCCAGAAGCGGACAGGGGGCAAGGCAATCAGCCCCAGCATTTT.

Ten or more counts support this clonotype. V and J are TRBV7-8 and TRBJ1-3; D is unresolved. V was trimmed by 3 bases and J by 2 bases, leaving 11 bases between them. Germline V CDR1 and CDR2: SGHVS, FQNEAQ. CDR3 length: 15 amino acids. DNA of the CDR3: TGTGCCAGCAGCTTGGACCGGGTTGCTGGAAACACCATATATTTT. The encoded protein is CASSLDRVAGNTIYF.

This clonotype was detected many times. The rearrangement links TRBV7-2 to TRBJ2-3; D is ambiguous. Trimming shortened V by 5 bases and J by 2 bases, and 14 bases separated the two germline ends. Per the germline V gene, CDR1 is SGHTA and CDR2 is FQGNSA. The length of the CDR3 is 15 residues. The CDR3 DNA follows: TGTGCCAGCAGCCCTGTTAGAGCCCTCACAGATACGCAGTATTTT. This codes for CASSPVRALTDTQYF.

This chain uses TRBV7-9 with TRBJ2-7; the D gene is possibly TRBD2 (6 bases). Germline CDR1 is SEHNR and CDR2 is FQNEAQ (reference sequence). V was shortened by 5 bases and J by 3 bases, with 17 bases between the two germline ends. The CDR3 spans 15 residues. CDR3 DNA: TGTGCCAGCAGCCCTCGGGACTCCAGAAACTACGAGCAGTACTTC. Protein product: CASSPRDSRNYEQYF.

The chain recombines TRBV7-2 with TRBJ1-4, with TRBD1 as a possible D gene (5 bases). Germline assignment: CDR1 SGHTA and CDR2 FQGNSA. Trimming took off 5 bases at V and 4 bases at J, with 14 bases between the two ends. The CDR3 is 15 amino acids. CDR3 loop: CASSRDGLNNEKLFF. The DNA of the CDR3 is TGTGCCAGCAGCCGGGACGGCCTTAATAATGAAAAACTGTTTTTT.

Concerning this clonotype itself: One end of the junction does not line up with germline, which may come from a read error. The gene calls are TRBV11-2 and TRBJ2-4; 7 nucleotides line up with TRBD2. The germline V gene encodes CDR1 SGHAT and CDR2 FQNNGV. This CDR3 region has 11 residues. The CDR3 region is CAGSLAGIQYF. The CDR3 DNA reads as TGTGCCGGCAGCTTAGCGGGCATTCAGTACTTC.

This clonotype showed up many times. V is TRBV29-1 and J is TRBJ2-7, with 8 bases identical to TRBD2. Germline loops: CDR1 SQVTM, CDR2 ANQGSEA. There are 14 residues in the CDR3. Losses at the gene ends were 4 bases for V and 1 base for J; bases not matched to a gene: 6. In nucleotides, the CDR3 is TGCAGCGTTGGCCCAGCGGGAGCTTCCTACGAGCAGTACTTC. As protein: CSVGPAGASYEQYF.

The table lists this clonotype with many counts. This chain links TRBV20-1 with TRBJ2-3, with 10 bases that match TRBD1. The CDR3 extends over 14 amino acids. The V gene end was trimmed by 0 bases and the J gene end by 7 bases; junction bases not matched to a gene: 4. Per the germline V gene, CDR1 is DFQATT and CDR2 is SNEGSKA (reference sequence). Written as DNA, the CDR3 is TGCAGTGCTAGAGAGCGGACAGGGGGGTATACGCAGTATTTT. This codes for CSARERTGGYTQYF.

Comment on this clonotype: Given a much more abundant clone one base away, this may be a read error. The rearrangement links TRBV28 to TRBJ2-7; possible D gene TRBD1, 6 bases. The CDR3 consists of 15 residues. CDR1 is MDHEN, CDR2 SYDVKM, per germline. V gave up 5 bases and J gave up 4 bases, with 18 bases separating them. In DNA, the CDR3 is TGTGCCAGCAGTCCAGGTCCCGGACAGCTTTACGAGCAGTACTTC. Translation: CASSPGPGQLYEQYF.

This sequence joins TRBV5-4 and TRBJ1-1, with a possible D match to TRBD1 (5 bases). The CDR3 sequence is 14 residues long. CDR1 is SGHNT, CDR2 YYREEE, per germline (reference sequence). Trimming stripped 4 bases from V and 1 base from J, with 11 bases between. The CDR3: CASSRRQTNTEAFF. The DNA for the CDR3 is TGTGCCAGCAGCCGCCGACAGACGAACACTGAAGCTTTCTTT.

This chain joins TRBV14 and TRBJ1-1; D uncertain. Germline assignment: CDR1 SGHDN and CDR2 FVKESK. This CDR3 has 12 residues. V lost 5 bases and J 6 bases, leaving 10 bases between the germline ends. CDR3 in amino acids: CASSTVRAEAFF. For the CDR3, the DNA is TGTGCCAGCAGCACGGTACGGGCTGAAGCTTTCTTT.

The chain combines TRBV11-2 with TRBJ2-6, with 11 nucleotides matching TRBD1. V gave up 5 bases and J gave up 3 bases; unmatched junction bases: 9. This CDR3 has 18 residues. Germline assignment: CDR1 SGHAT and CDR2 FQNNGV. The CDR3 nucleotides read TGTGCCAGCAGCCCTTCAGGACAGGGGGCATATGGGGCCAACGTCCTGACTTTC. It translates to CASSPSGQGAYGANVLTF.

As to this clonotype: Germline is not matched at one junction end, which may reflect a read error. The CDR3 sequence: CSVAGSSYEQYF. The CDR3 DNA reads TGCAGTGTTGCGGGAAGTTCCTACGAGCAGTACTTC. The J gene is TRBJ2-7, the V gene TRBV29-1, with D perhaps matching TRBD2 (6 bases). This CDR3 comprises 12 residues. CDR1 and CDR2 (germline): SQVTM, ANQGSEA.

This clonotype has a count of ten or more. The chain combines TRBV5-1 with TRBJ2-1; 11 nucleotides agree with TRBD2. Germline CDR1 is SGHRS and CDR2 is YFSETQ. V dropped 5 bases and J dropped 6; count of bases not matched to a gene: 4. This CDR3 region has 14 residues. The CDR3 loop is CASRSGLAGNEQFF. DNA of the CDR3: TGCGCCAGCAGGTCCGGACTAGCGGGCAATGAGCAGTTCTTC.

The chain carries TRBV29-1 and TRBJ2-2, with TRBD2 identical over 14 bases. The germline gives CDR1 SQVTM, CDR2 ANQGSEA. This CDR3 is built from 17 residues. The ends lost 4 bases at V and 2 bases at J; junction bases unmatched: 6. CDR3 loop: CSVGGTSGSINTGELFF. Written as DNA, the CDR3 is TGCAGCGTTGGAGGGACTAGCGGGAGTATAAACACCGGGGAGCTGTTTTTT.